Following are 12 T cell receptor beta chains from one sample sequenced in a study of blood T cell repertoires in COVID-19. Clones were sequenced by immunoSEQ multiplex PCR, and TCRdb holds only the in-frame ones, with some missing. The sample lists hundreds of thousands of clones, approximately 90% occurring once. Sequencing was performed on peripheral blood. The receptor source for this set is a woman in her twenties or thirties with active or convalescent COVID-19.

V and J are TRBV7-2 and TRBJ1-2; the match to TRBD1 covers 8 bases. V lost 0 bases, J lost 1 base, and 10 bases stayed unmatched. Germline CDR1 and CDR2: SGHTA and FQGNSA. This CDR3 region has 18 residues. CDR3 sequence (DNA): TGTGCCAGCAGCTTAGCTGGGGACAGGTCACCCCATAACTATGGCTACACCTTC. It is translated as CASSLAGDRSPHNYGYTF.

The V and J genes are TRBV12-5 and TRBJ2-7; 9 bases line up with TRBD1. V gave up 2 bases and J gave up 5 bases; unmatched junction bases: 10. Germline V gives CDR1 LGHNT, CDR2 FRNRAP. CDR3 size: 16 residues. CDR3 in amino acids: CASGLPGQGTDNEQYF. Here the CDR3 DNA reads TGTGCTAGTGGTTTGCCGGGACAGGGTACGGACAACGAGCAGTACTTC.

The CDR3 is CASSPLGAGEQETQYF. CDR3 DNA: TGCGCCAGCAGCCCCCTGGGGGCGGGGGAACAAGAGACCCAGTACTTC. The chain joins TRBV5-1 to TRBJ2-5; possibly TRBD2 for D (7 bases). V dropped 4 bases and J dropped 2 bases, with 18 bases sitting between them. Per germline, CDR1 SGHRS and CDR2 YFSETQ. The CDR3 has 16 residues.

The rearrangement uses TRBV12-3 or TRBV12-4 and TRBJ1-2, with D maybe TRBD1 (5 bases). The CDR3 is 11 residues long. V was cut by 1 base and J by 14 bases, with 11 bases left in between. The chain's CDR3 is CASSLGGECTF. The CDR3 DNA sequence: TGTGCCAGCAGTTTAGGGGGGGAGTGTACCTTC.

For this clone: This specimen includes other DNA sequences encoding the same CDR3. This chain connects TRBV5-1 to TRBJ1-5; 8 nucleotides match TRBD1. Germline assignment: CDR1 SGHRS and CDR2 YFSETQ. The V and J ends lost 4 bases and 4 bases, in that order; junction bases with no gene match: 4. The CDR3 totals 14 residues. The CDR3 is CASSPGQGNQPQHF. The DNA for the CDR3 is TGCGCCAGCAGCCCTGGACAGGGAAATCAGCCCCAGCATTTT.

Here the CDR3 reads CATSRDIRDISSYEQYF. In DNA form, the CDR3 reads TGTGCCACCAGCAGAGATATACGGGACATTTCCTCCTACGAGCAGTACTTC. The chain uses TRBV15 and TRBJ2-7; tentative D call: TRBD1 (6 bases). The germline gives CDR1 LNHNV, CDR2 YYDKDF (reference sequence). This CDR3 contains 17 residues. The ends were cut back, 0 bases at V and 0 bases at J, with 15 bases in the middle. The whole variable domain, filled in from reference TRBV15 and TRBJ2-7, reads DAMVIQNPRYQVTQFGKPVTLSCSQTLNHNVMYWYQQKSSQAPKLLFHYYDKDFNNEADTPDNFQSRRPNTSFCFLDIRSPGLGDTAMYLCATSRDIRDISSYEQYFGPGTRLTVT.

This clone was observed once. This chain connects TRBV7-6 to TRBJ2-3; D remains unclear. Trimming shortened V by 1 base and J by 3 bases, and 11 bases separated the two germline ends. This CDR3 comprises 15 residues. Germline V CDR1 and CDR2: SGHVS, FNYEAQ. The chain's CDR3 is CASSLGSSVTDTQYF. CDR3 in DNA: TGTGCCAGCAGCTTAGGGAGTAGTGTGACAGATACGCAGTATTTT.

V gene TRBV6-5 combines with J gene TRBJ1-4; TRBD1 is a possible D gene (5 bases). The CDR3 sequence is 15 residues long. Germline CDR1 MNHEY, CDR2 SVGAGI. Trimming left V 6 bases short and J 0 bases short, with 11 bases between. The CDR3 nucleotides are TGTGCCAGCAGGGGTCGGGGGGCAACTAATGAAAAACTGTTTTTT. This translates into CASRGRGATNEKLFF.

The chain has TRBV19 and TRBJ1-2, with 7 bases fitting TRBD1. Germline V CDR1 and CDR2: LNHDA, SQIVND (reference sequence). The CDR3 runs to 14 residues. V trimming: 7 bases; J trimming: 5 bases; junction bases outside the gene matches: 10. The CDR3 protein is CASTLLGGQYGYTF. The CDR3 region has the DNA TGTGCCAGTACCCTGCTGGGGGGACAGTATGGCTACACCTTC.

The genes are TRBV29-1 and TRBJ1-2; D unresolved. This CDR3 is built from 12 residues. Trimming took 0 bases from V and 7 from J, leaving 9 bases between them. The germline gives CDR1 SQVTM, CDR2 ANQGSEA. This CDR3 is CSVEEGGFGYTF. As DNA, the CDR3 is TGCAGCGTTGAAGAAGGCGGGTTTGGCTACACCTTC.

The V call is TRBV5-1, the J call TRBJ2-2, with no clear D. CDR1 and CDR2 (germline): SGHRS, YFSETQ. This CDR3 spans 13 amino acids. V gave up 3 bases and J gave up 7 bases, with 10 bases separating them. The CDR3, as DNA: TGCGCCAGCAGCTCCGCTGTCAGCGGGGAGCTGTTTTTT. This sequence encodes CASSSAVSGELFF.

This sequence joins TRBV14 and TRBJ2-5, with D perhaps matching TRBD1 (6 bases). The length of the CDR3 is 16 residues. Germline V gene lookup returns CDR1 SGHDN and CDR2 FVKESK. V shed 3 bases and J shed 4 bases, with 18 bases lying between them. Here the CDR3 DNA reads TGTGCCAGCAGCCAGAGAGAAGACAGGCGGAGAGAGACCCAGTACTTC. This codes for CASSQREDRRRETQYF.